The T cell receptor beta chain under discussion was sequenced for a study of shared clonotypes between healthy human individuals. Samples underwent the assay at deep level. Across several immunoSEQ plates, the genomic DNA of each subset was split evenly. TCRdb's copy holds only in-frame clones and misses some; the assay was immunoSEQ multiplex PCR. The sample records approximately 470,000 clones, 60% to 80% being singletons. CDR3 length: 14 residues. The V gene lost 4 bases and the J gene lost 8 bases, with 16 bases spanning the gap. Germline V gene lookup returns CDR1 SGHTA and CDR2 FQGNSA. The sequenced material came from PBMCs. The chain links TRBV7-2 to TRBJ2-3; D might be TRBD1 (6 bases). This TCR was sampled from a woman in her thirties or forties in good health. Some clones in this sample may be carry-over from other donors' samples. CDR3 DNA: TGTGCCAGCAGCTCCCAGGGGACCACCAGTACGCAGTATTTT. This translates into CASSSQGTTSTQYF.